The entry below describes one TCR beta chain. Its antigen is undetermined. Each CDR3 protein gets one entry after TCRdb re-called the 5' RACE reads with MiXCR. The sample lists about 530,000 distinct CDR3 sequences; more than 20% were seen once. This sample was included in a study of identical twins. Findings and caveats of the study: Invariant T cells like MAIT and iNKT could partly confound the zero-insertion analyses. Twin sharing of out-of-frame TCR alpha was underestimated by models in monozygotic pairs. While abundant cord blood beta clonotypes carried fewer insertions, memory repertoires showed no such pattern. Low generation-probability sequences were in excess among twin-shared out-of-frame alpha sequences.

Losses at the gene ends were 3 bases for V and 12 bases for J; bases not matched to a gene: 11. This CDR3 contains 13 residues. This sample also appeared in a second study, on yellow fever vaccine responses in identical twins.

The receptor comes from a woman between 18 and 29 years old in good health. The specimen was CD4+ T cells sorted from blood. The rearrangement uses TRBV12-3 or TRBV12-4 and TRBJ2-7; TRBD2 aligns across 7 bases. Here the CDR3 reads CASSLGGTLGRYF. Written as DNA, the CDR3 is TGTGCCAGCAGTTTGGGGGGGACTTTAGGAAGGTACTTC.